This record looks at one T cell receptor beta chain sequence and its context. The assay was immunoSEQ multiplex PCR, and TCRdb's table has in-frame clones only and misses some. The data contain about 490,000 clones, 70% to 80% of them singletons. CDR3 length equals 15 residues. The V end was cut by 2 bases, the J end by 5 bases, with 15 bases between. Germline V gene lookup returns CDR1 MNHNS and CDR2 SASEGT. The data were taken from a study of shared clonotypes between healthy human individuals. The sample comprised PBMCs. The clonotype was recovered from a woman between 35 and 50 years old in good health. Some clones in this sample may be carry-over from other donors' samples. The genes are TRBV6-1 and TRBJ1-2; a possible D gene is TRBD1 (6 bases). The CDR3: CASSELWAGVYGYTF. CDR3 coding DNA: TGTGCCAGCAGTGAATTATGGGCAGGGGTTTATGGCTACACCTTC.